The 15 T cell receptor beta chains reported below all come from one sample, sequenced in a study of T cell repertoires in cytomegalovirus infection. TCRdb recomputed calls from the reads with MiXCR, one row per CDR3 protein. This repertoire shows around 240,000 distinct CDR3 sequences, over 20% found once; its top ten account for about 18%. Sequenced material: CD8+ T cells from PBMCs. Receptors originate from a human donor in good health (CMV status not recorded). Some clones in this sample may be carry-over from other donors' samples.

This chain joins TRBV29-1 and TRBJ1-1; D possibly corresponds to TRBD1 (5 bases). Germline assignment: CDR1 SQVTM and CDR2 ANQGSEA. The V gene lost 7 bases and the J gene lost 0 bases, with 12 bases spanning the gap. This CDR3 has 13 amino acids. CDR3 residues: CSGVGTVNTEAFF. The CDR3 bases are TGCAGCGGTGTCGGGACCGTGAACACTGAAGCTTTCTTT.

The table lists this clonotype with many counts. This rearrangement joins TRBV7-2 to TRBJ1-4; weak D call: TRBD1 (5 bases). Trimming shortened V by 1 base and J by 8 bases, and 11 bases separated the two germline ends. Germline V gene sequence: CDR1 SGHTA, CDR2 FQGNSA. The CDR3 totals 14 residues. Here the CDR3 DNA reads TGTGCCAGCAGCTTAGAAGGGGCGGTAGAAAAACTGTTTTTT. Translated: CASSLEGAVEKLFF. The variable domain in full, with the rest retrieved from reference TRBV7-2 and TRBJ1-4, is GAGVSQSPSNKVTEKGKDVELRCDPISGHTALYWYRQSLGQGLEFLIYFQGNSAPDKSGLPSDRFSAERTGGSVSTLTIQRTQQEDSAVYLCASSLEGAVEKLFFGSGTQLSVL.

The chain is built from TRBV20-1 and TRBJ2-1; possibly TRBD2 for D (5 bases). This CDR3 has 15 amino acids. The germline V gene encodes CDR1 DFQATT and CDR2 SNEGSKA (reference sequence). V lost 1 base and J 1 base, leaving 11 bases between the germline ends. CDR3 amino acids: CSARVRAGSYNEQFF. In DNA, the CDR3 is TGCAGTGCTAGAGTCCGGGCGGGTTCCTACAATGAGCAGTTCTTC.

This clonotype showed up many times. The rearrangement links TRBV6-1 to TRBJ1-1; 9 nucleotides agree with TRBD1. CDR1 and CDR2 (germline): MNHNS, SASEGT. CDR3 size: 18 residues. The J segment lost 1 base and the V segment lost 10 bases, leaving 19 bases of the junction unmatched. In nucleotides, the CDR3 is TGTGCCACCCGATATATACAGGGGGCCATAGACTCGAACACTGAAGCTTTCTTT. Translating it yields CATRYIQGAIDSNTEAFF.

As DNA, the CDR3 is TGCGCCAGCAGCCAAGAACCCCGGGACGTTGCCTACGAGCAGTACTTC. Protein product: CASSQEPRDVAYEQYF. The chain links TRBV4-1 to TRBJ2-7; D could derive from TRBD1 or TRBD2 (5 bases each). Germline CDR1 is MGHRA and CDR2 is YSYEKL. V was trimmed by 0 bases and J by 2 bases, leaving 14 bases between them. This CDR3 is 16 amino acids long.

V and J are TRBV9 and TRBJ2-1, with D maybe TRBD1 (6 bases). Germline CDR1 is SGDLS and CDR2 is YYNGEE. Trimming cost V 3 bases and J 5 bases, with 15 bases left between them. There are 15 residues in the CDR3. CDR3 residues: CASSAHREGDNEQFF. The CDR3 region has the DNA TGTGCCAGCAGCGCCCACAGGGAAGGGGACAATGAGCAGTTCTTC. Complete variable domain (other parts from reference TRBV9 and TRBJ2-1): DSGVTQTPKHLITATGQRVTLRCSPRSGDLSVYWYQQSLDQGLQFLIQYYNGEERAKGNILERFSAQQFPDLHSELNLSSLELGDSALYFCASSAHREGDNEQFFGPGTRLTVL.

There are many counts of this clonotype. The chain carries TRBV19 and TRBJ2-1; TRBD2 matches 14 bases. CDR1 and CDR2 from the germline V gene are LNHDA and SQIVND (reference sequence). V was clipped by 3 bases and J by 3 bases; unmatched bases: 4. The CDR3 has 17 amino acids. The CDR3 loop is CASSIVGLAGGYNEQFF. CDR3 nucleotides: TGTGCCAGTAGTATTGTCGGACTAGCGGGGGGCTACAATGAGCAGTTCTTC.

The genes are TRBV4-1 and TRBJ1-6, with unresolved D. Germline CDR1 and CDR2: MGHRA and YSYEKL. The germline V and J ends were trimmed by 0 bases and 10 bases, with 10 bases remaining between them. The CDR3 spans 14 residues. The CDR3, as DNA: TGCGCCAGCAGCCAAGACACTGGTGGGTCACCCCTCCACTTT. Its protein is CASSQDTGGSPLHF.

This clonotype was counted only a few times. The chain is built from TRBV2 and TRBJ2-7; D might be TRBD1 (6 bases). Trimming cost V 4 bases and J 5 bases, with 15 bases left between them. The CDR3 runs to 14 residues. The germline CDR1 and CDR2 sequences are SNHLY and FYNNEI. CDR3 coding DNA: TGTGCCAGCAGTGTGGACAGCTCCCTTAACGAGCAGTACTTC. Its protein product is CASSVDSSLNEQYF.

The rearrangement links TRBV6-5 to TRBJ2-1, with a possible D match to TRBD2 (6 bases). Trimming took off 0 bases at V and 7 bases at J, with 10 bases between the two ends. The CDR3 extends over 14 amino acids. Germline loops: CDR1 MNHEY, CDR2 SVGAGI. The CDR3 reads CASSYSGTLNEQFF. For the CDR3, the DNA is TGTGCCAGCAGTTACTCTGGGACTCTAAATGAGCAGTTCTTC.

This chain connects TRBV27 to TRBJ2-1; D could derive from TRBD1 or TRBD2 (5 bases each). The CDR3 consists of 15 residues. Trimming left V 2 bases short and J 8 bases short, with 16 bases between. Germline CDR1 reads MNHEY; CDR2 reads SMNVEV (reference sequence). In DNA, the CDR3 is TGTGCCAGCAGTTTAGAACTAGGGGACCTAGATGAGCAGTTCTTC. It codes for CASSLELGDLDEQFF.

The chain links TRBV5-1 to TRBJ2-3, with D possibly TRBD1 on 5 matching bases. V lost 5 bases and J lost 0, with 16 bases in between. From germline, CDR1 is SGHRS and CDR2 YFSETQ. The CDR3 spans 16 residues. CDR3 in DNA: TGCGCCAGCAGTCATAATCAGGGATCTAGCACAGATACGCAGTATTTT. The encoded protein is CASSHNQGSSTDTQYF.

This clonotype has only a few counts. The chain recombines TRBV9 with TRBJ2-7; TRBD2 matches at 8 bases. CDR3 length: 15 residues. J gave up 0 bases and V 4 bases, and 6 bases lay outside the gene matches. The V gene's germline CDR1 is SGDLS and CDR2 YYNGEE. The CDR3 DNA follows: TGTGCCAGCAGCCCGGGGGGGGATAGCTCCTACGAGCAGTACTTC. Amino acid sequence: CASSPGGDSSYEQYF.

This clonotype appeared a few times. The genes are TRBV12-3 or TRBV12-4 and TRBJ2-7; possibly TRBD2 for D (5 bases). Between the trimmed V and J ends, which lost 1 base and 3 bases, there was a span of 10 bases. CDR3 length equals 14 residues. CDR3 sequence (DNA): TGTGCCAGCAGTTTAGTGGACGGACTCTACGAGCAGTACTTC. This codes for CASSLVDGLYEQYF.

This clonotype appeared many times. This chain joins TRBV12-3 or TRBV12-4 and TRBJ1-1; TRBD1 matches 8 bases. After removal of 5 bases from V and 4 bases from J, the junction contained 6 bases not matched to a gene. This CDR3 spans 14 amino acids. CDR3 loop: CASSGQGLGTEAFF. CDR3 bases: TGTGCCAGCAGTGGACAGGGCCTTGGCACTGAAGCTTTCTTT.